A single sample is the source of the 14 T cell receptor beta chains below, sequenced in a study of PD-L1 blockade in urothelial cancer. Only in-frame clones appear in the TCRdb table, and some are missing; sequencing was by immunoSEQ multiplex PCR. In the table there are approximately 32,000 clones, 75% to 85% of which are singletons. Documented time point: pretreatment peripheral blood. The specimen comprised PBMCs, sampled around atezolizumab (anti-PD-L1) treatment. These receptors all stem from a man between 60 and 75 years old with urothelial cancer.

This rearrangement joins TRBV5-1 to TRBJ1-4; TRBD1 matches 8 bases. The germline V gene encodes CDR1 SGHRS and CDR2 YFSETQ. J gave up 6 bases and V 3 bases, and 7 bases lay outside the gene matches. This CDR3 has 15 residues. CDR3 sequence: CASSSMTGAHEKLFF. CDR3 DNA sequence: TGCGCCAGCAGCTCTATGACAGGGGCGCATGAAAAACTGTTTTTT.

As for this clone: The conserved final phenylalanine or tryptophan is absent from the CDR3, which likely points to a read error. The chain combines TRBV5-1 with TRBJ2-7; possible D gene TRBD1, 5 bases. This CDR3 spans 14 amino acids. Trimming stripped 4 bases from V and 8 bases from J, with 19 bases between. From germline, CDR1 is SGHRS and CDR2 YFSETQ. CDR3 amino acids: CASSVKDTSGKQYL. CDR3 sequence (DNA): TGCGCCAGCAGCGTCAAGGACACCTCTGGGAAGCAGTACCTC.

For the CDR3, the DNA is TGTGCCAGCAGTGACGGGATAAACTATGGCTACACCTTC. Encoded protein: CASSDGINYGYTF. V and J are TRBV6-5 and TRBJ1-2; D gene uncertain. This CDR3 contains 13 residues. Deletions cut 5 bases from V and 2 bases from J, with 9 bases between. The germline CDR1 and CDR2 sequences are MNHEY and SVGAGI.

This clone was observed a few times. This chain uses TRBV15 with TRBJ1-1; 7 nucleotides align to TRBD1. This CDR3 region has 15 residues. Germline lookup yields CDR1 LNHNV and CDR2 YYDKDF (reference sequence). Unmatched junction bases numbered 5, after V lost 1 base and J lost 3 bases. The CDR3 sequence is CATSRGRQGYTEAFF. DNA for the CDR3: TGTGCCACCAGCAGAGGGCGACAGGGTTACACTGAAGCTTTCTTT. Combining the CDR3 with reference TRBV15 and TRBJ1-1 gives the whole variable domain DAMVIQNPRYQVTQFGKPVTLSCSQTLNHNVMYWYQQKSSQAPKLLFHYYDKDFNNEADTPDNFQSRRPNTSFCFLDIRSPGLGDTAMYLCATSRGRQGYTEAFFGQGTRLTVV.

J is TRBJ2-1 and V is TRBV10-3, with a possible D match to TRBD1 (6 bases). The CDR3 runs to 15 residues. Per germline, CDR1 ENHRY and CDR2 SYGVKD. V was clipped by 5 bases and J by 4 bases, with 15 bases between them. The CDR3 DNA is TGTGCCATCAGTCCCAACCCGGACAGTTACAATGAGCAGTTCTTC. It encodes CAISPNPDSYNEQFF.

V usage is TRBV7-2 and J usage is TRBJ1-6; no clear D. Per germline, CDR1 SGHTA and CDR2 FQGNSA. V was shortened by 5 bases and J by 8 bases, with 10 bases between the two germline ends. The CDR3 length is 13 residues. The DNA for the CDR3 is TGTGCCAGCAGCCGCTATGTCGATTCACCCCTCCACTTT. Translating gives CASSRYVDSPLHF. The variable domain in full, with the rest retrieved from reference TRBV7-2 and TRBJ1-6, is GAGVSQSPSNKVTEKGKDVELRCDPISGHTALYWYRQSLGQGLEFLIYFQGNSAPDKSGLPSDRFSAERTGGSVSTLTIQRTQQEDSAVYLCASSRYVDSPLHFGNGTRLTVT.

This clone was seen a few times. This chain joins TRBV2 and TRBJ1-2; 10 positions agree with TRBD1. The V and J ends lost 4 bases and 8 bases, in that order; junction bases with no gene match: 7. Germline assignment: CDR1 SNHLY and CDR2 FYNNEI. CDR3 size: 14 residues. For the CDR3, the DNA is TGTGCCAGCAGTGTTAGACGACAGGGGGCGGGCTACACCTTC. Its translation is CASSVRRQGAGYTF.

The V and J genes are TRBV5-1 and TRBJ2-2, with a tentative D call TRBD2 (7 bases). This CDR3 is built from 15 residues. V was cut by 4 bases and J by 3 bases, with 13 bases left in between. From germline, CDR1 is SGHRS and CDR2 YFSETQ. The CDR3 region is CASSAQGGDTGELFF. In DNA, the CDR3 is TGCGCCAGCAGCGCACAGGGAGGGGACACCGGGGAGCTGTTTTTT.

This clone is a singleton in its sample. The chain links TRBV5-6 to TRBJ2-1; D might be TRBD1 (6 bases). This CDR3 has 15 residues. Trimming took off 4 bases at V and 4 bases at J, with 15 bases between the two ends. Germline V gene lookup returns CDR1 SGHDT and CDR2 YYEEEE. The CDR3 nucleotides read TGTGCCAGCAGCACGGACAGATTCGATTACAATGAGCAGTTCTTC. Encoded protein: CASSTDRFDYNEQFF.

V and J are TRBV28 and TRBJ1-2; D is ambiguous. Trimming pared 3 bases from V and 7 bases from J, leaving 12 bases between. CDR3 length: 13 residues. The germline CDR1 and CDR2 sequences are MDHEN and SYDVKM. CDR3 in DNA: TGTGCCAGCAGTTTTGGGGAGCCGCCTGGCTACACCTTC. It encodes CASSFGEPPGYTF.

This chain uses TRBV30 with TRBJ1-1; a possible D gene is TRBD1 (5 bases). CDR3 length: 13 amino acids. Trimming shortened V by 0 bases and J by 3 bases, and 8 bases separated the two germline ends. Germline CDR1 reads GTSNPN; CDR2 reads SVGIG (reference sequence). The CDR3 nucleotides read TGTGCCTGGAGTGTACAGGTGCACACTGAAGCTTTCTTT. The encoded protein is CAWSVQVHTEAFF.

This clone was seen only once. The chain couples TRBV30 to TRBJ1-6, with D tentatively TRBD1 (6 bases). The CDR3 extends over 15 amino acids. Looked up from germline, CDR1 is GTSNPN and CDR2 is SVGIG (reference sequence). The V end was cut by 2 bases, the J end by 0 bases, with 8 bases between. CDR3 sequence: CAWSYRDSYNSPLHF. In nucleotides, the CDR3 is TGTGCCTGGAGTTACAGGGACTCCTATAATTCACCCCTCCACTTT.

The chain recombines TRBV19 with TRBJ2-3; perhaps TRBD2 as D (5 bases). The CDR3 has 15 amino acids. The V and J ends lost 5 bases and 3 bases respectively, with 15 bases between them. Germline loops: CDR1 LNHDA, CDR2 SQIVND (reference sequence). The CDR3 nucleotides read TGTGCCAGTAGTCCGGAGCGGAGGTGGACAGATACGCAGTATTTT. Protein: CASSPERRWTDTQYF.

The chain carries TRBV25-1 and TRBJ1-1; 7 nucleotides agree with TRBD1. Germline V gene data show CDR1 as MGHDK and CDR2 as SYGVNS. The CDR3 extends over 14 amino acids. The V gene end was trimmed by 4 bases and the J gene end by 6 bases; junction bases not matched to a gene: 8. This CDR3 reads CASSVSGGKAEAFF. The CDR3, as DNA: TGTGCCAGCAGTGTCTCAGGGGGGAAGGCTGAAGCTTTCTTT.